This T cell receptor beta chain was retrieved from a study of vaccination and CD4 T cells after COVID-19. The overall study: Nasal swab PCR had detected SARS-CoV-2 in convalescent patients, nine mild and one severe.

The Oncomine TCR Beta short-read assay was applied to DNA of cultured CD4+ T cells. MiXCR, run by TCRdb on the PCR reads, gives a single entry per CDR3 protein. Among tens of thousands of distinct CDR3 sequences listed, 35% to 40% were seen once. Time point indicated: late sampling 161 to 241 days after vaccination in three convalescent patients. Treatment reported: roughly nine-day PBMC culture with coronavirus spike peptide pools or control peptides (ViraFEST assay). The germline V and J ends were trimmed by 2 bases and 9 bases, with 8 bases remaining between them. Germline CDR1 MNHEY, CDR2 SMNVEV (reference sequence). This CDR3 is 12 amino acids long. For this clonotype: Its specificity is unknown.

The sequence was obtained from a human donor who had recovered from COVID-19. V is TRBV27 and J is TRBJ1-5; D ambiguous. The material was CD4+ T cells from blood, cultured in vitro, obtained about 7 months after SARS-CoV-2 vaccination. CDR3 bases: TGTGCCAGCAGTTTACGGCTTGGGCCCCAGCATTTT. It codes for CASSLRLGPQHF.